This T cell receptor beta chain appears in the sequencing data of a study of coeliac disease. The data were produced by immunoSEQ multiplex PCR, yet TCRdb's version contains in-frame clones alone and is incomplete. The table has roughly 3,100 clones, around three quarters seen once; the top ten hold 15% to 19%. CDR3 length: 14 amino acids. J was trimmed by 7 bases and V by 5 bases; bases with no gene match: 5. Germline V lookup: CDR1 LNHNV, CDR2 YYDKDF (reference sequence). Source material: intraepithelial lymphocytes from the gut. The V call is TRBV15, the J call TRBJ1-6, with TRBD1 identical over 7 bases. The TCR originated in a man younger than 35 with celiac disease on a gluten-free diet. This chain's CDR3 is CATSHRGLNSPLHF. Here the CDR3 DNA reads TGTGCCACCAGCCACAGGGGCCTGAATTCACCCCTCCACTTT.